This T cell receptor (beta chain) was identified in a study of T cells after yellow fever vaccination. TCRdb re-analysed the 5' RACE reads in MiXCR, keeping a single row per CDR3 protein. Of 500,000 to 650,000 distinct CDR3 sequences in the sample, roughly 14% are singletons; the top ten hold 11% to 15%. Broader study findings: Post-booster samples contained most primary-vaccination clones (approximately 96% CD4, about 90% CD8).

On this clonotype: Its antigen remains unidentified.

The CDR3 is 14 residues long. CDR1 is MDHEN, CDR2 SYDVKM, per germline. The V gene end was trimmed by 1 base and the J gene end by 5 bases; junction bases not matched to a gene: 4. The sequence was obtained from a man aged 25-40 years who received the YFV17D yellow fever vaccine. V is TRBV28 and J is TRBJ1-1; 7 bases are a match to TRBD1. The specimen was PBMCs, collected on the day of the yellow fever booster vaccination. The CDR3 protein is CASSLFGTATEAFF. For the CDR3, the DNA is TGTGCCAGCAGTTTATTCGGGACAGCTACTGAAGCTTTCTTT.